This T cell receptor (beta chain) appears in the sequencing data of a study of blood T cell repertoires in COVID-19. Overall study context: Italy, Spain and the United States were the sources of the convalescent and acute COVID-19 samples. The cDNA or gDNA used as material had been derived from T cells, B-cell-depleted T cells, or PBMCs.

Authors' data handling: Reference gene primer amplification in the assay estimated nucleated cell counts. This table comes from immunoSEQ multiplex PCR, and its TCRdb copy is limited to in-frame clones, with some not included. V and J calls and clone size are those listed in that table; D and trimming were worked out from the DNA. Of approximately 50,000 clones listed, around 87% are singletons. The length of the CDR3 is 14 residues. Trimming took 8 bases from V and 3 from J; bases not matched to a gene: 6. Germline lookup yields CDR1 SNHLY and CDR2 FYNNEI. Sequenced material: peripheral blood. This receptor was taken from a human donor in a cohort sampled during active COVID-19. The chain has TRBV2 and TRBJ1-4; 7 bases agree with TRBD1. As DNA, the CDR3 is TGTGCCAGCTGCCGGGACAGAGCTAATGAAAAACTGTTTTTT. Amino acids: CASCRDRANEKLFF.